Following are 5 T cell receptor beta chains from one sample sequenced in a study of blood T cell repertoires in COVID-19. Profiling relied on immunoSEQ multiplex PCR, and the TCRdb table lists in-frame clones only, not all of them. The table includes about 330,000 clones, roughly 88% detected once. The sample comprised peripheral blood. Source of these receptors: a woman in her forties or fifties with acute or convalescent COVID-19.

The genes are TRBV24-1 and TRBJ2-7; D ambiguous. The CDR3 contains 13 residues. Looked up from germline, CDR1 is KGHDR and CDR2 is SFDVKD. V lost 5 bases to trimming and J lost 3 bases, with 10 bases between them. DNA of the CDR3: TGTGCCACCAGTGGTCTCCAGAACTACGAGCAGTACTTC. Amino acid sequence: CATSGLQNYEQYF.

V and J are TRBV2 and TRBJ2-7, with 11 bases that match TRBD2. CDR1 is SNHLY, CDR2 FYNNEI, per germline. CDR3 length: 14 residues. Trimming removed 6 bases from V and 6 bases from J; junction bases left unmatched: 7. The CDR3 loop is CASSEIAGGVEQYF. CDR3 in DNA: TGTGCCAGCAGCGAAATAGCGGGAGGGGTCGAGCAGTACTTC. Looking up the rest from reference TRBV2 and TRBJ2-7 gives the full variable domain: EPEVTQTPSHQVTQMGQEVILRCVPISNHLYFYWYRQILGQKVEFLVSFYNNEISEKSEIFDDQFSVERPDGSNFTLKIRSTKLEDSAMYFCASSEIAGGVEQYFGPGTRLTVT.

The gene calls are TRBV7-2 and TRBJ1-4; TRBD1 might be the D (5 bases). V lost 5 bases and J lost 10, with 20 bases in between. Germline CDR1 reads SGHTA; CDR2 reads FQGNSA. The CDR3 is 15 residues long. The CDR3 region is CASSPEGAGKGKLFF. CDR3 sequence (DNA): TGTGCCAGCAGCCCTGAAGGGGCAGGGAAGGGAAAACTGTTTTTT.

This clone was counted once. V is TRBV6-5 and J is TRBJ1-1; 7 nucleotides line up with TRBD1. The CDR3 sequence is 15 residues long. Trimming removed 6 bases from V and 4 bases from J; junction bases left unmatched: 11. The germline V gene encodes CDR1 MNHEY and CDR2 SVGAGI. DNA of the CDR3: TGTGCCAGCAGCCAGACAGGGAGAGGAGTCACTGAAGCTTTCTTT. Its translation is CASSQTGRGVTEAFF.

The chain combines TRBV9 with TRBJ2-2; tentative D call: TRBD2 (5 bases). CDR3 length equals 16 residues. Germline CDR1 is SGDLS and CDR2 is YYNGEE. V lost 3 bases and J lost 2, with 14 bases in between. The DNA for the CDR3 is TGTGCCAGCAGCGCCGTGGGGAGCAAAAACACCGGGGAGCTGTTTTTT. Its translation is CASSAVGSKNTGELFF. The complete variable domain, with remaining parts taken from reference TRBV9 and TRBJ2-2, reads DSGVTQTPKHLITATGQRVTLRCSPRSGDLSVYWYQQSLDQGLQFLIQYYNGEERAKGNILERFSAQQFPDLHSELNLSSLELGDSALYFCASSAVGSKNTGELFFGEGSRLTVL.